These T cell receptor beta chains were read from a single sample in a study of shared clonotypes between healthy human individuals. The method was immunoSEQ multiplex PCR; TCRdb's version includes in-frame clones alone and lacks a portion of them. The sample includes approximately 1.5 million clones, approximately 98% of them seen just once. The sample was naive CD4+ T cells sorted from blood. The receptors derive from a young man in good health. CDR3s include the opening cysteine and the closing phenylalanine or tryptophan. The D gene is left open where the match is weak. Size values are once, few and many counts, or a class for expanded clones, and some rows have none.

j_gene	v_gene	len	d_gene	abundance	CDR3aa	CDR3nt
TRBJ2-3	TRBV10-1	11	-	once	CASSQTDTQYF	TGCGCCAGCAGTCAGACAGATACGCAGTATTTT
TRBJ2-3	TRBV7-8	14	TRBD2	-	CAGGEMSSTDTQYF	TGTGCTGGGGGGGAGATGTCCTCCACAGATACGCAGTATTTT
TRBJ2-7	TRBV27	16	TRBD2	once	CASRLAGAGATYEQYF	TGTGCCAGCAGATTGGCGGGAGCGGGGGCCACCTACGAGCAGTACTTC
TRBJ1-1	TRBV5-1	15	TRBD1	-	CASSSTQGGNGEAFF	TGCGCCAGCAGCTCAACACAGGGGGGGAATGGTGAAGCTTTCTTT
TRBJ2-7	TRBV10-3	15	-	-	CAISESRQGIGEQYF	TGTGCCATCAGTGAGTCGAGGCAGGGAATAGGGGAGCAGTACTTC
TRBJ2-7	TRBV21-1	16	-	once	CASSKAMVAEQHEQYF	TGTGCCAGCAGCAAAGCGATGGTGGCGGAACAGCACGAGCAGTACTTC
TRBJ1-2	TRBV2	13	-	-	CASSRQDNYGYTF	TGTGCCAGCAGTCGACAGGATAACTATGGCTACACCTTC
TRBJ1-1	TRBV15	13	TRBD1	once	CATSRRTGDVAFF	TGTGCCACCAGCAGGAGGACAGGGGACGTTGCTTTCTTT
TRBJ2-5	TRBV14	15	TRBD2	-	CASSRSGNHQETQYF	TGTGCCAGCAGCCGTAGCGGGAACCACCAAGAGACCCAGTACTTC
TRBJ2-1	TRBV13	16	TRBD2	-	CASSLMREVILRGQFF	TGTGCCAGCAGCTTAATGCGGGAGGTTATCCTTAGGGGGCAGTTCTTC
TRBJ1-5	TRBV19	14	-	-	CASSYSQFNQPQHF	TGTGCCAGTAGTTACAGCCAGTTTAATCAGCCCCAGCATTTT
TRBJ2-2	TRBV9	17	TRBD2	-	CASSVLSGTSTTGELFF	TGTGCCAGCAGCGTATTGTCCGGGACTAGCACGACCGGGGAGCTGTTTTTT
TRBJ2-7	TRBV10-3	13	TRBD1	-	CAIRGRDSYEQYF	TGTGCCATCAGGGGCCGGGACAGCTACGAGCAGTACTTC
TRBJ2-3	TRBV5-6	16	TRBD2	-	CASSRGLVTLTDTQYF	TGTGCCAGCAGCAGGGGACTAGTGACTTTGACAGATACGCAGTATTTT
TRBJ2-5	TRBV14	13	-	-	CASSQDWKRTQYF	TGTGCCAGCAGCCAAGACTGGAAGAGGACCCAGTACTTC
TRBJ2-3	TRBV4-3	14	-	once	CASSQDLHTDTQYF	TGCGCCAGCAGCCAAGATCTCCACACAGATACGCAGTATTTT
TRBJ2-1	TRBV5-4	13	TRBD2	-	CASSPGLANEQFF	TGTGCCAGCAGCCCGGGACTAGCCAATGAGCAGTTCTTC
TRBJ1-1	TRBV15	16	-	-	CATSRAYGQSNTEAFF	TGTGCCACCAGCAGAGCATATGGTCAGTCGAACACTGAAGCTTTCTTT
TRBJ2-3	TRBV10-3	13	-	-	CAISGSNTDTQYF	TGTGCCATCAGCGGGAGTAACACAGATACGCAGTATTTT
TRBJ2-3	TRBV6-5	14	-	-	CASSYSQATDTQYF	TGTGCCAGCAGTTACTCGCAGGCAACAGATACGCAGTATTTT
TRBJ2-1	TRBV11-3	14	TRBD1	-	CASSSRQGANEQFF	TGTGCCAGCAGCTCTAGACAGGGGGCCAATGAGCAGTTCTTC
TRBJ1-5	TRBV5-5	16	-	-	CASSLGGFRSNQPQHF	TGTGCCAGCAGCTTGGGGGGGTTTCGGAGCAATCAGCCCCAGCATTTT